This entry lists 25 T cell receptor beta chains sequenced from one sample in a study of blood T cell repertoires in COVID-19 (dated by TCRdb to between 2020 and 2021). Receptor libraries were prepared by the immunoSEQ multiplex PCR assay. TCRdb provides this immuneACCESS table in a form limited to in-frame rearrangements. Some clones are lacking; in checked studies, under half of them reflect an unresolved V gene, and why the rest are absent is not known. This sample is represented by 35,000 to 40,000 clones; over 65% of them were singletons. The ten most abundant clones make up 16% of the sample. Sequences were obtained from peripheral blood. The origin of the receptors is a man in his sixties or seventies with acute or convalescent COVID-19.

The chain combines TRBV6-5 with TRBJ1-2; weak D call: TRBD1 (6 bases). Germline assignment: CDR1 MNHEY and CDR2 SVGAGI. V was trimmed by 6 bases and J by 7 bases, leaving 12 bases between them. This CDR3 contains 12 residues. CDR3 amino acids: CASRTGFGGYTF. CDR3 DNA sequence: TGTGCCAGCAGGACAGGTTTCGGTGGCTACACCTTC.

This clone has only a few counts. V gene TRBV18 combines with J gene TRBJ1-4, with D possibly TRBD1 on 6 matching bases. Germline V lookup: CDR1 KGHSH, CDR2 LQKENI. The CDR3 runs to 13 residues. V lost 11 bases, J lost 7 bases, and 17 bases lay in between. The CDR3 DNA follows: TGTGCCTCGAAGGGACAACAGCTTGAAAAACTGTTTTTT. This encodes CASKGQQLEKLFF.

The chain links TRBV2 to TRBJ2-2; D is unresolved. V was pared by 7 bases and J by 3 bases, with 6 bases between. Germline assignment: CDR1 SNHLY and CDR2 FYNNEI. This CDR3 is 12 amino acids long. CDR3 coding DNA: TGTGCCAGCATTTTCTACACCGGGGAGCTGTTTTTT. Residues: CASIFYTGELFF. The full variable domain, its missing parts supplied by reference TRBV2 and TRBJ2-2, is EPEVTQTPSHQVTQMGQEVILRCVPISNHLYFYWYRQILGQKVEFLVSFYNNEISEKSEIFDDQFSVERPDGSNFTLKIRSTKLEDSAMYFCASIFYTGELFFGEGSRLTVL.

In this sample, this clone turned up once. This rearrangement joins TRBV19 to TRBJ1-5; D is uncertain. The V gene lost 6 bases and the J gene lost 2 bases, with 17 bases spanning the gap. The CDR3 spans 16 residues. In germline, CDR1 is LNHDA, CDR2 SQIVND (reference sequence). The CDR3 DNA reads TGTGCCAGTAGCCCACCGGGAGGCAAGGGCAATCAGCCCCAGCATTTT. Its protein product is CASSPPGGKGNQPQHF.

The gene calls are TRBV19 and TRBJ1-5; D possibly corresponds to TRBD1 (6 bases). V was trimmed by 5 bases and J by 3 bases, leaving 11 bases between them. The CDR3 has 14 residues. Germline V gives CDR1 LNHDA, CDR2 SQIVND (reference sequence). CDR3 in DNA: TGTGCCAGTAGTGCAGGGGTTCTCAATCAGCCCCAGCATTTT. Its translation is CASSAGVLNQPQHF.

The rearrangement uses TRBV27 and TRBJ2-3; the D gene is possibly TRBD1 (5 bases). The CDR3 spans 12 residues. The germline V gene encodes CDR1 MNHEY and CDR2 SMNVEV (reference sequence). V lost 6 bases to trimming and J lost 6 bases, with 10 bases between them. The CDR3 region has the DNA TGTGCCAGCAGGGCTCGACAGGATACGCAGTATTTT. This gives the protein CASRARQDTQYF.

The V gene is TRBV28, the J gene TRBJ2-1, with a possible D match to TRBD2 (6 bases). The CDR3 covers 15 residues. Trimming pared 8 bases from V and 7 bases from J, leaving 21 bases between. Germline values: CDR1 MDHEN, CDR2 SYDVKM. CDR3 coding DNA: TGTGCCAGCGGACCGACTTTGGGTGGGAGGAATGAGCAGTTCTTC. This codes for CASGPTLGGRNEQFF.

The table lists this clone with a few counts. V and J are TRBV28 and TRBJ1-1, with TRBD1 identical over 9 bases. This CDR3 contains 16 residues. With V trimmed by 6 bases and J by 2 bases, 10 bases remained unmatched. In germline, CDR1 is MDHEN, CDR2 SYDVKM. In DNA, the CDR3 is TGTGCCAGCAGCCCGCCCCGGGACAGGGTCAACACTGAAGCTTTCTTT. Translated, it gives CASSPPRDRVNTEAFF. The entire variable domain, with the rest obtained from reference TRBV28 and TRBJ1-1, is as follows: DVKVTQSSRYLVKRTGEKVFLECVQDMDHENMFWYRQDPGLGLRLIYFSYDVKMKEKGDIPEGYSVSREKKERFSLILESASTNQTSMYLCASSPPRDRVNTEAFFGQGTRLTVV.

Here the CDR3 DNA reads TGCAGCGTCAAGGAGTCGAACACTGAAGCTTTCTTT. Translating gives CSVKESNTEAFF. The chain employs TRBV29-1 and TRBJ1-1; D gene uncertain. Between the trimmed V and J ends, which lost 6 bases and 1 base, there was a span of 9 bases. This CDR3 is 12 amino acids long. Germline CDR1 SQVTM, CDR2 ANQGSEA.

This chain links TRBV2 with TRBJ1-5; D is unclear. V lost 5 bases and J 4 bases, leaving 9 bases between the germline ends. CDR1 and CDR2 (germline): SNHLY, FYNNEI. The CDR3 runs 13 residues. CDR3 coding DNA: TGTGCCAGCAGTTTCAGTCAGAATCAGCCCCAGCATTTT. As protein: CASSFSQNQPQHF.

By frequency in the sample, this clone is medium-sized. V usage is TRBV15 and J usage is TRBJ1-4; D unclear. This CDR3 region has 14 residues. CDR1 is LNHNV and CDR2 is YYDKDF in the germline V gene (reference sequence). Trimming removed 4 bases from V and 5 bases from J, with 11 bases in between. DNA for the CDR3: TGTGCCACCAGCACCCTTGGACTAAATGAAAAACTGTTTTTT. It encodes CATSTLGLNEKLFF. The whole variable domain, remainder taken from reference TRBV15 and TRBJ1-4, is DAMVIQNPRYQVTQFGKPVTLSCSQTLNHNVMYWYQQKSSQAPKLLFHYYDKDFNNEADTPDNFQSRRPNTSFCFLDIRSPGLGDTAMYLCATSTLGLNEKLFFGSGTQLSVL.

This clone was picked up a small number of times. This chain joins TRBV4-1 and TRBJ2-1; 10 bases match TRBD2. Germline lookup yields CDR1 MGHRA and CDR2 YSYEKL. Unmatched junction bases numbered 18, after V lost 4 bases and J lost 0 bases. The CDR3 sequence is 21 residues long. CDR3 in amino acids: CASSPREASGGTLGSYNEQFF. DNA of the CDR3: TGCGCCAGCAGCCCACGCGAGGCTAGCGGGGGAACTTTGGGCTCCTACAATGAGCAGTTCTTC.

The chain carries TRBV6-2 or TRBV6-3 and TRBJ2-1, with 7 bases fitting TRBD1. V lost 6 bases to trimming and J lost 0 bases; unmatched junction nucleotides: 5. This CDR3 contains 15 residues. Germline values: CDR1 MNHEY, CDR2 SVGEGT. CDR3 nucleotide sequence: TGTGCCAGCAGCGGGACAGTTAACTCCTACAATGAGCAGTTCTTC. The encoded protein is CASSGTVNSYNEQFF.

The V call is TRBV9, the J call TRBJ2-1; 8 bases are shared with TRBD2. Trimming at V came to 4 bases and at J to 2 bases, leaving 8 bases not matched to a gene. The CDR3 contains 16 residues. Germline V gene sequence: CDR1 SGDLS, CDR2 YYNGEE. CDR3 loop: CASSSGTRTTYNEQFF. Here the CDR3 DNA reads TGTGCCAGCAGCTCAGGGACTAGGACCACCTACAATGAGCAGTTCTTC.

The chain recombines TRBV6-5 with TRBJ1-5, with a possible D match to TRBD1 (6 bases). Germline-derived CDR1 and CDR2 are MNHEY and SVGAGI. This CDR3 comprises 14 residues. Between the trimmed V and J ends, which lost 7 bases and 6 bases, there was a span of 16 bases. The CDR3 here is CASNPRGAGQPQHF. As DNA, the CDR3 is TGTGCCAGCAATCCCCGGGGGGCGGGTCAGCCCCAGCATTTT.

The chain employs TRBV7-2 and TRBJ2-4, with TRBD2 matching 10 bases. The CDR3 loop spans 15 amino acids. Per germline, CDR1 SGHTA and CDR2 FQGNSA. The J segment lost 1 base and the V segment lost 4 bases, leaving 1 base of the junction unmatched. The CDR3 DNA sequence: TGTGCCAGCAGCTCGACTAGCGGGGCCAAAAACATTCAGTACTTC. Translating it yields CASSSTSGAKNIQYF.

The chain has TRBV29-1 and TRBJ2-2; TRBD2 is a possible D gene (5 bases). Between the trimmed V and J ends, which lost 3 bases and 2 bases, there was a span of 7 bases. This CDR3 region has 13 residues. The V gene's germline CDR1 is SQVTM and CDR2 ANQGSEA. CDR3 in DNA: TGCAGCGTTGATCGGGGAAACACCGGGGAGCTGTTTTTT. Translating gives CSVDRGNTGELFF.

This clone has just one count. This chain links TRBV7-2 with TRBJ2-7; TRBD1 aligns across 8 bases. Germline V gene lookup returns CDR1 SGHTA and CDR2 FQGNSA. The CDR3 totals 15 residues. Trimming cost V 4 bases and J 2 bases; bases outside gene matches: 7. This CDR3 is CASSSADRGAYEQYF. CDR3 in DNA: TGTGCCAGCAGCTCAGCCGACAGGGGAGCCTACGAGCAGTACTTC.

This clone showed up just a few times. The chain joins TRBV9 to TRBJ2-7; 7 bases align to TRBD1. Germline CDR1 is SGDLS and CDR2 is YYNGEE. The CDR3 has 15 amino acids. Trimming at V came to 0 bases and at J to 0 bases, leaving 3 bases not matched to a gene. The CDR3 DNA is TGTGCCAGCAGCGTAGGGGGACAGAACTCCTACGAGCAGTACTTC. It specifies CASSVGGQNSYEQYF. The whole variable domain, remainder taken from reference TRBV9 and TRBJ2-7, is DSGVTQTPKHLITATGQRVTLRCSPRSGDLSVYWYQQSLDQGLQFLIQYYNGEERAKGNILERFSAQQFPDLHSELNLSSLELGDSALYFCASSVGGQNSYEQYFGPGTRLTVT.

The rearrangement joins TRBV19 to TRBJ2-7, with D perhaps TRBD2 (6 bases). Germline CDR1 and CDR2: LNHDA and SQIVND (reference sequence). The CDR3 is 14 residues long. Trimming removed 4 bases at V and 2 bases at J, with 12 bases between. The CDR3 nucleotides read TGTGCCAGTAGTAGGGAGGACGGACCCTACGAGCAGTACTTC. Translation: CASSREDGPYEQYF.

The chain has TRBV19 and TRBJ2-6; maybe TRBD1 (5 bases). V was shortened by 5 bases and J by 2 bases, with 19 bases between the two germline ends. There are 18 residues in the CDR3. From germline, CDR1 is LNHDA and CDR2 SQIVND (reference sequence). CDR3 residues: CASSPGFVRETGANVLTF. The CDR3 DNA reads TGTGCCAGTAGTCCAGGTTTTGTCAGGGAAACTGGGGCCAACGTCCTGACTTTC.

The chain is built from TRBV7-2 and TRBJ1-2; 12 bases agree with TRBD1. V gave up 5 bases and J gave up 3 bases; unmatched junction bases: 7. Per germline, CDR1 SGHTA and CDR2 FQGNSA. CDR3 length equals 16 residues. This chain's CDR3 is CASSQPGQGADYGYTF. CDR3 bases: TGTGCCAGCAGCCAACCGGGACAGGGGGCGGACTATGGCTACACCTTC.

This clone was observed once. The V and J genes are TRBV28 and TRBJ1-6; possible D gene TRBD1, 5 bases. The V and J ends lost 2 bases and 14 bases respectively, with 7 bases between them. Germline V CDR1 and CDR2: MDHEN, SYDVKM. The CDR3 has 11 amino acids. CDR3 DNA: TGTGCCAGCAGTTTACCAGGGTCCCTCCACTTT. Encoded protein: CASSLPGSLHF.

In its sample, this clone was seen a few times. CDR3 in amino acids: CASSQDRGSYNSPLHF. CDR3 DNA: TGTGCCAGCAGCCAAGACAGGGGATCCTATAATTCACCCCTCCACTTT. V is TRBV14 and J is TRBJ1-6, with D maybe TRBD1 (6 bases). This CDR3 is built from 16 residues. Germline CDR1 and CDR2: SGHDN and FVKESK. V shed 0 bases and J shed 1 base, with 7 bases lying between them.

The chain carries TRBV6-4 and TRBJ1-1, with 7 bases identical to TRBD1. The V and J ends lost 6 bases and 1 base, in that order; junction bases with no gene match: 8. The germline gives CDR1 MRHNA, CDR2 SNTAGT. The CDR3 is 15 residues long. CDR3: CASRLQTGANTEAFF. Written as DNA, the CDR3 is TGTGCCAGCAGACTACAAACAGGGGCGAACACTGAAGCTTTCTTT.